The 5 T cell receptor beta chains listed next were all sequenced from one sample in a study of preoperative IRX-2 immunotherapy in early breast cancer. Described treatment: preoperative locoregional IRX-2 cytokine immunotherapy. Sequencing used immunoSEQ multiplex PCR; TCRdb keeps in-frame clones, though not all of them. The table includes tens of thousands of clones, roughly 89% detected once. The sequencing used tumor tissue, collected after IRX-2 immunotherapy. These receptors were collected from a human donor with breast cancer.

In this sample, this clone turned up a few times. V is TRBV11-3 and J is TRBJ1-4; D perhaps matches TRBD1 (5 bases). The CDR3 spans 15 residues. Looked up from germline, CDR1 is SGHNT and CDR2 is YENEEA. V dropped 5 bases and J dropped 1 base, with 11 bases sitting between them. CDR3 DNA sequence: TGTGCCAGCAGCCCTCCGCAGGGAACTAATGAAAAACTGTTTTTT. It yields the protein CASSPPQGTNEKLFF.

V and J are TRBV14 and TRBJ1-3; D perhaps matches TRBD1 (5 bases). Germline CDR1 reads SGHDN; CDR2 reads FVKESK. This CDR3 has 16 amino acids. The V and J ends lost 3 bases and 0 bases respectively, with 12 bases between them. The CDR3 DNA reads TGTGCCAGCAGCCACCTGGGACGGAGCTCTGGAAACACCATATATTTT. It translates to CASSHLGRSSGNTIYF.

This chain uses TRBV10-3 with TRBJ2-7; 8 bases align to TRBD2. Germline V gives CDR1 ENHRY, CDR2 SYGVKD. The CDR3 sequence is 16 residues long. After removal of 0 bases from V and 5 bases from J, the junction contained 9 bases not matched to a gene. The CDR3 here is CAISESVVLAGHEQYF. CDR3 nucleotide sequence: TGTGCCATCAGTGAGTCTGTGGTCCTAGCGGGTCACGAGCAGTACTTC.

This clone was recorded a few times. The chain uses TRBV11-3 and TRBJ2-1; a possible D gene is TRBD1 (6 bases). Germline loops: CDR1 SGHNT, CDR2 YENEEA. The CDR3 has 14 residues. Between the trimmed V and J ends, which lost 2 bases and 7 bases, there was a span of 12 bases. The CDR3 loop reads CASSLFGQSNEQFF. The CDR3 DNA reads TGTGCCAGCAGCTTATTTGGACAGTCAAATGAGCAGTTCTTC. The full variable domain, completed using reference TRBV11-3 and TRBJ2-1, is EAGVVQSPRYKIIEKKQPVAFWCNPISGHNTLYWYLQNLGQGPELLIRYENEEAVDDSQLPKDRFSAERLKGVDSTLKIQPAELGDSAVYLCASSLFGQSNEQFFGPGTRLTVL.

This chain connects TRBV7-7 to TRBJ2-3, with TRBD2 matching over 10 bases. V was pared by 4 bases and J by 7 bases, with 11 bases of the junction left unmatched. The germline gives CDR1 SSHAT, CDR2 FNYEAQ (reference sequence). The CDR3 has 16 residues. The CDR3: CASSSGTSVGANTQYF. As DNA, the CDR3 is TGTGCCAGCAGCTCGGGGACTAGCGTGGGTGCAAATACGCAGTATTTT. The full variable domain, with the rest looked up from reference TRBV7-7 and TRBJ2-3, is GAGVSQSPRYKVTKRGQDVTLRCDPISSHATLYWYQQALGQGPEFLTYFNYEAQPDKSGLPSDRFSAERPEGSISTLTIQRTEQRDSAMYRCASSSGTSVGANTQYFGPGTRLTVL.